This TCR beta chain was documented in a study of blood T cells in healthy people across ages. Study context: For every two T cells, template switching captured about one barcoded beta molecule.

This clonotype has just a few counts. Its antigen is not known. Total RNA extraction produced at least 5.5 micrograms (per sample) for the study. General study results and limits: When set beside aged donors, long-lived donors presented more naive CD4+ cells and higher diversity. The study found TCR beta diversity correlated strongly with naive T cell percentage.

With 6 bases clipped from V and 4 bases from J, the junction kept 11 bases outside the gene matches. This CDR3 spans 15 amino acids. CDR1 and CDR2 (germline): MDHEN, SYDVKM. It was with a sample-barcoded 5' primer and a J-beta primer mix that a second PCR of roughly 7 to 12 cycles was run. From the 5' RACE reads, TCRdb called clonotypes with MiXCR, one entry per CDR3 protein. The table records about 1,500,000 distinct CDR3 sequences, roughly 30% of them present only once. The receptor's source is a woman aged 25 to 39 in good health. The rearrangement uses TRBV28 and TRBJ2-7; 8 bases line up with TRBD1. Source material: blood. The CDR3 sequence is CASRVIGTGFYEQYF. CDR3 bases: TGTGCCAGCAGAGTGATTGGGACAGGCTTTTACGAGCAGTACTTC.